The text below deals with one T cell receptor beta chain. This sample is part of a study of Ad26.COV2.S vaccination and SARS-CoV-2 variants. The repertoire was sequenced with immunoSEQ multiplex PCR; TCRdb's copy has only in-frame clones and lacks some. The table lists roughly 390,000 clones, roughly nine tenths of them singletons. From germline, CDR1 is SGHNT and CDR2 YYREEE (reference sequence). The CDR3 is 15 amino acids. V was pared by 2 bases and J by 6 bases, with 8 bases of the junction left unmatched. Treatment reported: some 20 received Ad26.COV2.S at low or high dose, single or two shots; about five received placebo; per-sample allocation not given. Collection of the samples took place on day 63 after the first injection of vaccine or placebo.

The sequence came from a person between 18 and 65 years old who received the Ad26.COV2.S COVID-19 vaccine or a placebo. This specimen consisted of peripheral blood, obtained in a trial of Ad26.COV2.S vaccine versus placebo. This chain uses TRBV5-4 with TRBJ2-7; the match to TRBD2 covers 10 bases. CDR3 region: CASSLVSGGAAEQYF. The CDR3 DNA is TGTGCCAGCAGCTTAGTCAGCGGGGGGGCGGCCGAGCAGTACTTC.